The rows below give T cell receptor beta chains drawn from one sample of a study of neurological immune-mediated disorders. A single record per CDR3 protein comes from TCRdb applying MiXCR to the 5' RACE reads. Among over 60,000 distinct CDR3 sequences listed, approximately 5% were seen once. Sequenced sample: PBMCs. These receptors were obtained from a woman between 65 and 79 years old with multiple sclerosis. Both conserved end residues are part of each CDR3. D genes are given only for firm matches. A clone size is listed for some rows: how often the clone was seen (once, few, many), or a class if it is expanded.

clone_size d_call j_call v_call cdr3_aa cdr3_nt
many . TRBJ1-5 TRBV12-3/TRBV12-4 CASSLSGRSSNQPQHF TGTGCCAGCAGTTTAAGCGGCAGGTCAAGCAATCAGCCCCAGCATTTT
few . TRBJ1-1 TRBV20-1 CSATQMGGRGLGTEAFF TGCAGTGCTACCCAGATGGGAGGTAGGGGGTTGGGCACTGAAGCTTTCTTT
many . TRBJ1-1 TRBV12-3/TRBV12-4 CASNSGTLNTEAFF TGTGCCAGCAACTCCGGGACACTGAACACTGAAGCTTTCTTT
many . TRBJ1-5 TRBV7-9 CASSSHSNQPQHF TGTGCCAGCAGCTCTCATAGCAATCAGCCCCAGCATTTT
many . TRBJ1-1 TRBV5-1 CASSLKGENTEAFF TGCGCCAGCAGCTTGAAAGGGGAGAACACTGAAGCTTTCTTT
many TRBD2 TRBJ2-5 TRBV7-9 CASSFGIAGQETQYF TGTGCCAGCAGCTTTGGTATAGCGGGCCAAGAGACCCAGTACTTC
many . TRBJ2-7 TRBV7-2 CASSLAGISYEQYF TGTGCCAGCAGCTTAGCTGGGATCTCCTACGAGCAGTACTTC
many . TRBJ1-5 TRBV27 CASSRGDNNQPQHF TGTGCCAGCAGTAGGGGGGACAACAATCAGCCCCAGCATTTT
many . TRBJ2-1 TRBV11-2 CASSLESSGTGKFF TGTGCCAGCAGCTTGGAGTCGTCTGGGACCGGCAAGTTCTTC
many TRBD1 TRBJ2-7 TRBV7-9 CASSLTGTVSEQYF TGTGCCAGCAGCTTAACCGGGACAGTGAGCGAGCAGTACTTC
few . TRBJ2-7 TRBV12-3/TRBV12-4 CASSDPPSMQYF TGTGCCAGCAGCGACCCACCTAGTATGCAGTACTTC
many TRBD2 TRBJ2-3 TRBV12-3/TRBV12-4 CASSFTSGSTDTQYF TGTGCCAGCAGTTTCACTAGCGGGAGCACAGATACGCAGTATTTT
many TRBD1 TRBJ1-6 TRBV20-1 CSARGGQNNSPLHF TGCAGTGCTAGAGGGGGACAGAATAATTCACCCCTCCACTTT
many . TRBJ2-2 TRBV29-1 CSVRRDTNTGELFF TGCAGCGTGCGCCGGGACACGAACACCGGGGAGCTGTTTTTT
. TRBD2 TRBJ2-1 TRBV4-1 CASSQALAGLGNEQFF TGCGCCAGCAGCCAGGCACTAGCGGGGCTGGGGAATGAGCAGTTCTTC
many . TRBJ1-3 TRBV14 CASSQTKWSGGMSGNTIYF TGTGCCAGCAGCCAGACTAAGTGGTCGGGGGGGATGTCTGGAAACACCATATATTTT
many . TRBJ1-4 TRBV5-1 CASSLAIGGSEKLFF TGCGCCAGCAGCTTGGCGATCGGAGGATCTGAAAAACTGTTTTTT
many . TRBJ2-7 TRBV20-1 CSARGQGSGEQYF TGCAGTGCTAGAGGCCAGGGTTCTGGCGAGCAGTACTTC
many TRBD2 TRBJ2-1 TRBV7-2 CASSFSTAGGRVNEQFF TGTGCCAGCAGCTTCTCCACAGCGGGAGGTCGAGTCAATGAGCAGTTCTTC
many TRBD2 TRBJ2-1 TRBV7-8 CASSPRTSGSRNEQFF TGTGCCAGCAGCCCCCGGACTAGCGGGAGTCGGAATGAGCAGTTCTTC
many TRBD2 TRBJ2-3 TRBV7-2 CASSLSSGVGDTQYF TGTGCCAGCAGCTTATCTAGCGGCGTGGGAGATACGCAGTATTTT
many . TRBJ2-5 TRBV20-1 CSAGGGAGETQYF TGCAGTGCCGGGGGTGGGGCAGGGGAGACCCAGTACTTC
many TRBD2 TRBJ2-5 TRBV6-5 CASSSGLAGVLETQYF TGTGCCAGCAGTTCCGGACTAGCGGGAGTATTGGAGACCCAGTACTTC
many . TRBJ1-4 TRBV7-2 CASSLPGRRNEKLFF TGTGCCAGCAGCTTACCGGGACGGAGAAATGAAAAACTGTTTTTT
few . TRBJ1-1 TRBV5-5 CASSSWASTEAFF TGTGCCAGCAGCTCCTGGGCGAGCACTGAAGCTTTCTTT
many . TRBJ2-1 TRBV5-1 CASSLGGPSSNEQFF TGCGCCAGCAGCTTGGGCGGCCCCTCGAGTAATGAGCAGTTCTTC
many . TRBJ2-6 TRBV7-8 CASSQRGTGANVLTF TGTGCCAGCAGCCAGCGCGGGACTGGGGCCAACGTCCTGACTTTC
many TRBD1 TRBJ1-2 TRBV7-9 CASSLAGTAHGYTF TGTGCCAGCAGCTTAGCCGGGACAGCTCATGGCTACACCTTC
many TRBD2 TRBJ2-7 TRBV7-2 CASSSSSGPTYEQYF TGTGCCAGCAGCTCCTCTAGCGGCCCGACCTACGAGCAGTACTTC
many TRBD1 TRBJ2-7 TRBV5-1 CASSFGTGVFLREVRSYEQYF TGCGCCAGCAGTTTCGGGACAGGGGTCTTCCTCCGGGAGGTGAGATCCTACGAGCAGTACTTC
many . TRBJ2-3 TRBV3-1 CASSQKPPLYTDTQYF TGTGCCAGCAGCCAGAAACCCCCCCTATACACAGATACGCAGTATTTT
many . TRBJ2-1 TRBV3-1 CASSQDQAGLGSYNEQFF TGTGCCAGCAGCCAAGATCAGGCGGGGCTGGGCTCCTACAATGAGCAGTTCTTC
many . TRBJ2-7 TRBV20-1 CSARGSRGYEQYF TGCAGTGCTAGAGGGTCCAGGGGCTACGAGCAGTACTTC
many . TRBJ2-5 TRBV10-3 CAISESLRVGVETQYF TGTGCCATCAGTGAGTCGTTGCGAGTAGGGGTTGAGACCCAGTACTTC
many . TRBJ2-5 TRBV5-1 CASRITGGAPGETQYF TGCGCCTCCCGGATAACGGGCGGCGCCCCTGGAGAGACCCAGTACTTC
many TRBD2 TRBJ2-3 TRBV6-2/TRBV6-3 CASASGSSMLTDTQYF TGTGCCAGCGCTAGCGGGAGTTCGATGTTGACAGATACGCAGTATTTT
many TRBD1 TRBJ2-7 TRBV7-9 CASSLGQGADEQYF TGTGCCAGCAGCCTGGGACAGGGGGCGGACGAGCAGTACTTC
many TRBD2 TRBJ2-1 TRBV20-1 CSAGLAGSYNEQFF TGCAGTGCTGGACTAGCGGGATCTTACAATGAGCAGTTCTTC
many . TRBJ2-1 TRBV11-2 CASSLERTSYNEQFF TGTGCCAGCAGCTTAGAGCGGACCTCCTACAATGAGCAGTTCTTC
many . TRBJ2-1 TRBV12-3/TRBV12-4 CASSLVGRNEQFF TGTGCCAGCAGTTTAGTGGGGAGGAATGAGCAGTTCTTC
many TRBD1 TRBJ1-6 TRBV6-5 CASTSTGRDSPLHF TGTGCCAGCACCTCGACAGGGAGGGATTCACCCCTCCACTTT
many TRBD1 TRBJ2-7 TRBV5-1 CASSPDRAYEQYF TGCGCCAGCAGCCCGGACAGGGCTTACGAGCAGTACTTC
many TRBD2 TRBJ2-7 TRBV3-1 CASSLEGTSGRSSGEQYF TGTGCCAGCAGCCTGGAAGGGACTAGCGGGAGAAGTAGCGGCGAGCAGTACTTC
medium-sized . TRBJ2-2 TRBV29-1 CSAGTDTGELFF TGCAGCGCCGGGACGGACACCGGGGAGCTGTTTTTT
many TRBD1 TRBJ1-6 TRBV12-3/TRBV12-4 CASRDRQGGNSPLHF TGTGCCAGCAGAGATCGACAGGGTGGCAATTCACCCCTCCACTTT
many TRBD2 TRBJ2-7 TRBV11-2 CASSLGGTSDEQYF TGTGCCAGCAGCTTAGGAGGGACTAGTGACGAGCAGTACTTC
many TRBD1 TRBJ2-7 TRBV12-3/TRBV12-4 CASSFTGGGAREQYF TGTGCCAGCAGTTTCACAGGGGGCGGAGCGCGCGAGCAGTACTTC
many . TRBJ2-7 TRBV12-3/TRBV12-4 CASSSESYEQYF TGTGCCAGCAGTTCAGAGTCCTACGAGCAGTACTTC
many . TRBJ1-3 TRBV7-2 CASSLVPIGSGNTIYF TGTGCCAGCAGCTTAGTTCCGATTGGTTCTGGAAACACCATATATTTT
. . TRBJ1-4 TRBV7-2 CASSRGTLQTNEKLFF TGTGCCAGCAGCCGTGGGACACTCCAAACTAATGAAAAACTGTTTTTT
few TRBD2 TRBJ2-1 TRBV4-2 CASSQVGLAGGGEQFF TGTGCCAGCAGCCAAGTTGGACTAGCGGGAGGAGGCGAGCAGTTCTTC
. . TRBJ1-1 TRBV7-2 CASSLMWELPEAFF TGTGCCAGCAGCTTAATGTGGGAACTCCCTGAAGCTTTCTTT
many . TRBJ2-3 TRBV3-1 CASSLARGSSTDTQYF TGTGCCAGCAGCCTGGCCCGCGGGTCGAGCACAGATACGCAGTATTTT